The T cell receptor (beta chain) described here comes from a study of TIL therapy for anti-PD-1-resistant metastatic lung cancer. Study information: Tumors had a median PD-L1 proportion score of around 6%. General observations from the study: After infusion, TIL clonotypes partly replaced peripheral T cells and declined over months.

This was the immunoSEQ v3 assay. TCRdb's table, derived via immunoSEQ multiplex PCR, lists solely in-frame clones and lacks some. Among tens of thousands of clones, 65% to 90% were seen once, and the ten largest hold around 5.1%. The germline CDR1 and CDR2 sequences are SGHVS and FQNEAQ. The V and J ends lost 1 base and 1 base respectively, with 7 bases between them. This CDR3 comprises 14 residues. As regards this clone: Its specificity is unknown.

Noted time point: pre-treatment sample, taken before nivolumab and TIL therapy. This TCR came from a person between 25 and 79 years old with non-small cell lung cancer. This specimen was blood, taken at baseline. The rearrangement joins TRBV7-8 to TRBJ1-1, with D perhaps TRBD1 (6 bases). DNA of the CDR3: TGTGCCAGCAGCTTAGGGGGGCCGAACACTGAAGCTTTCTTT. Protein sequence: CASSLGGPNTEAFF.